The 29 T cell receptor beta chains below come from one sample, sequenced in a study of blood T cell repertoires in COVID-19. The method was immunoSEQ multiplex PCR; TCRdb's version includes in-frame clones alone and lacks a portion of them. The sample has hundreds of thousands of clones; 85% are singletons. The sample was PBMCs or T cells enriched from blood (not recorded which). Every receptor here comes from a middle-aged man who had recovered from COVID-19.

V is TRBV5-1 and J is TRBJ2-5, with TRBD1 identical over 8 bases. This CDR3 comprises 14 residues. In germline, CDR1 is SGHRS, CDR2 YFSETQ. V was pared by 4 bases and J by 0 bases, with 2 bases of the junction left unmatched. The CDR3 sequence: CASSGQGNQETQYF. The CDR3 DNA follows: TGCGCCAGCAGCGGACAGGGAAACCAAGAGACCCAGTACTTC. Drawing the rest from reference TRBV5-1 and TRBJ2-5, the complete variable domain is KAGVTQTPRYLIKTRGQQVTLSCSPISGHRSVSWYQQTPGQGLQFLFEYFSETQRNKGNFPGRFSGRQFSNSRSEMNVSTLELGDSALYLCASSGQGNQETQYFGPGTRLLVL.

Only one count was recorded for this clone. The chain combines TRBV3-1 (or the pseudogene TRBV3-2) with TRBJ2-6; possibly TRBD2 for D (5 bases). Germline CDR1 reads LGHDT; CDR2 reads YNNKEL (reference sequence). V was shortened by 1 base and J by 2 bases, with 12 bases between the two germline ends. This CDR3 comprises 17 residues. The DNA of the CDR3 is TGTGCCAGCAGCCAAGTCGGGGTTCTGCCTGGGGCCAACGTCCTGACTTTC. As protein: CASSQVGVLPGANVLTF.

The chain recombines TRBV20-1 with TRBJ1-1; no definite D call. Trimming took off 6 bases at V and 5 bases at J, with 10 bases between the two ends. The CDR3 is 11 amino acids. Germline CDR1 and CDR2: DFQATT and SNEGSKA (reference sequence). DNA for the CDR3: TGCAGTGCCACCCCCGGTACTGAAGCTTTCTTT. Translation: CSATPGTEAFF.

This clone was found a few times. The V gene is TRBV28, the J gene TRBJ2-2; TRBD2 is a possible D gene (6 bases). Per the germline V gene, CDR1 is MDHEN and CDR2 is SYDVKM. The V end was cut by 7 bases, the J end by 6 bases, with 21 bases between. CDR3 length equals 16 residues. CDR3 sequence reads: CASKGGNVVQSGELFF. DNA of the CDR3: TGTGCCAGCAAAGGAGGGAATGTCGTCCAGTCCGGGGAGCTGTTTTTT.

The chain couples TRBV4-1 to TRBJ1-6; 7 bases line up with TRBD1. The CDR3 totals 17 residues. V shed 0 bases and J 5 bases; nucleotides not matched to a gene: 7. Looked up from germline, CDR1 is MGHRA and CDR2 is YSYEKL. CDR3 protein: CASSQDLRDSDNSPLHF. CDR3 sequence (DNA): TGCGCCAGCAGCCAAGATCTTAGGGACAGCGATAATTCACCCCTCCACTTT.

This chain connects TRBV12-3 or TRBV12-4 to TRBJ2-1; possible D gene TRBD2, 6 bases. The V gene lost 3 bases and the J gene lost 12 bases, with 9 bases spanning the gap. There are 11 residues in the CDR3. The CDR3 DNA follows: TGTGCCAGCAGTTTGGGGGACTGGCAGTTCTTC. This encodes CASSLGDWQFF.

V is TRBV29-1 and J is TRBJ2-1; D perhaps matches TRBD2 (5 bases). V lost 0 bases to trimming and J lost 6 bases, with 9 bases between them. This CDR3 has 13 amino acids. Germline assignment: CDR1 SQVTM and CDR2 ANQGSEA. The CDR3 region is CSVEEGVSNEQFF. DNA of the CDR3: TGCAGCGTTGAAGAGGGAGTATCCAATGAGCAGTTCTTC.

The genes are TRBV5-1 and TRBJ1-6; TRBD1 might be the D (5 bases). Trimming took off 3 bases at V and 7 bases at J, with 14 bases between the two ends. The CDR3 is 15 amino acids. CDR1 SGHRS and CDR2 YFSETQ come from the germline V gene. DNA of the CDR3: TGCGCCAGCAGCTGGGGGAGGCAGGCAAATTCACCCCTCCACTTT. The encoded protein is CASSWGRQANSPLHF. The full variable domain, with the rest looked up from reference TRBV5-1 and TRBJ1-6, is KAGVTQTPRYLIKTRGQQVTLSCSPISGHRSVSWYQQTPGQGLQFLFEYFSETQRNKGNFPGRFSGRQFSNSRSEMNVSTLELGDSALYLCASSWGRQANSPLHFGNGTRLTVT.

The gene calls are TRBV6-6 and TRBJ2-7; TRBD2 aligns across 8 bases. Germline-derived CDR1 and CDR2 are MNHNY and SVGAGI (reference sequence). CDR3 size: 14 residues. V was clipped by 8 bases and J by 4 bases; unmatched bases: 10. The CDR3 is CASGEAGDSYEQYF. CDR3 DNA: TGTGCCAGCGGGGAAGCGGGAGACTCATACGAGCAGTACTTC.

The chain employs TRBV7-2 and TRBJ1-6, with 7 nucleotides matching TRBD1. CDR1 and CDR2 from the germline V gene are SGHTA and FQGNSA. V trimming: 3 bases; J trimming: 5 bases; junction bases outside the gene matches: 4. The CDR3 contains 15 residues. The chain's CDR3 is CASSFWDRDNSPLHF. The DNA for the CDR3 is TGTGCCAGCAGCTTTTGGGACAGAGATAATTCACCCCTCCACTTT.

Comment on this clone: The identical CDR3 is also encoded by other nucleotide sequences in the sample. This sequence joins TRBV29-1 and TRBJ2-2; the match to TRBD2 covers 10 bases. The CDR3 covers 14 residues. Germline CDR1 and CDR2: SQVTM and ANQGSEA. Unmatched junction bases numbered 1, after V lost 6 bases and J lost 0 bases. CDR3 protein: CSVGLAANTGELFF. CDR3 sequence (DNA): TGCAGCGTAGGACTAGCGGCGAACACCGGGGAGCTGTTTTTT.

The chain joins TRBV28 to TRBJ1-5; TRBD1 agrees at 8 bases. In germline, CDR1 is MDHEN, CDR2 SYDVKM. Unmatched junction bases numbered 6, after V lost 2 bases and J lost 0 bases. The CDR3 length is 17 residues. The CDR3 sequence: CASSLGTGVFSNQPQHF. The CDR3, as DNA: TGTGCCAGCAGTTTAGGGACAGGAGTTTTTAGCAATCAGCCCCAGCATTTT.

The V call is TRBV9, the J call TRBJ2-1; the D gene is possibly TRBD2 (6 bases). The CDR3 has 16 residues. Trimming removed 1 base at V and 3 bases at J, with 14 bases between. Germline V gives CDR1 SGDLS, CDR2 YYNGEE. CDR3 residues: CASSVLGVAVYNEQFF. CDR3 bases: TGTGCCAGCAGCGTACTAGGGGTAGCGGTCTACAATGAGCAGTTCTTC.

This clone came up a few times. The V and J genes are TRBV5-4 and TRBJ2-7; 11 bases are a match to TRBD2. This CDR3 comprises 15 residues. Germline loops: CDR1 SGHNT, CDR2 YYREEE (reference sequence). J was trimmed by 5 bases and V by 2 bases; bases with no gene match: 6. Written as DNA, the CDR3 is TGTGCCAGCAGCTTTAGCGGGAGGGCCTTCGACGAGCAGTACTTC. Protein: CASSFSGRAFDEQYF.

V usage is TRBV5-4 and J usage is TRBJ2-7; D is uncertain. Germline V gene sequence: CDR1 SGHNT, CDR2 YYREEE (reference sequence). CDR3 size: 13 residues. The V and J ends lost 1 base and 2 bases respectively, with 7 bases between them. The CDR3 DNA reads TGTGCCAGCAGCTTGTGGCAGACCTACGAGCAGTACTTC. This codes for CASSLWQTYEQYF.

This chain joins TRBV12-3 or TRBV12-4 and TRBJ1-2; TRBD1 matches 7 bases. The CDR3 runs to 13 residues. V trimming: 5 bases; J trimming: 1 base; junction bases outside the gene matches: 1. The CDR3: CASSDRDNYGYTF. Written as DNA, the CDR3 is TGTGCCAGCAGTGACAGGGATAACTATGGCTACACCTTC.

The chain recombines TRBV7-9 with TRBJ1-2; unclear D gene. The CDR3 consists of 17 residues. Germline V gives CDR1 SEHNR, CDR2 FQNEAQ (reference sequence). The V gene lost 4 bases and the J gene lost 0 bases, with 18 bases spanning the gap. CDR3 sequence reads: CASSSARRGYANYGYTF. CDR3 coding DNA: TGTGCCAGCAGCTCGGCTCGACGGGGATACGCTAACTATGGCTACACCTTC.

The chain employs TRBV2 and TRBJ1-1; 8 nucleotides agree with TRBD1. The CDR3 spans 14 residues. The germline V gene encodes CDR1 SNHLY and CDR2 FYNNEI. V lost 4 bases, J lost 5 bases, and 6 bases stayed unmatched. Here the CDR3 DNA reads TGTGCCAGCAGTGCTGGCAGGGGGCAGACTGAAGCTTTCTTT. Protein product: CASSAGRGQTEAFF.

The genes are TRBV7-3 and TRBJ2-3, with D maybe TRBD2 (6 bases). The germline CDR1 and CDR2 sequences are SGHTA and FQGTGA. Trimming removed 2 bases from V and 5 bases from J, with 14 bases in between. The CDR3 covers 15 residues. In DNA, the CDR3 is TGTGCCAGCAGCTTACAGGGTCCGGGGGTAGATACGCAGTATTTT. The encoded protein is CASSLQGPGVDTQYF.

The chain carries TRBV7-3 and TRBJ2-1; the D gene is possibly TRBD2 (5 bases). Trimming removed 5 bases from V and 9 bases from J, with 17 bases in between. Germline CDR1 and CDR2: SGHTA and FQGTGA. The CDR3 contains 14 residues. This chain's CDR3 is CASSDPGSSAEQFF. The CDR3 DNA reads TGTGCCAGCAGCGACCCGGGATCAAGTGCTGAGCAGTTCTTC.

The genes are TRBV24-1 and TRBJ2-3; possibly TRBD1 for D (6 bases). CDR1 KGHDR and CDR2 SFDVKD come from the germline V gene. The CDR3 is 13 amino acids. Between the trimmed V and J ends, which lost 9 bases and 1 base, there was a span of 10 bases. Here the CDR3 DNA reads TGTGCCACCCAGGGGTTCGGCACAGATACGCAGTATTTT. Translation: CATQGFGTDTQYF.

The chain carries TRBV24-1 and TRBJ2-2; 9 bases match TRBD1. The V segment lost 9 bases and the J segment 5 bases; nucleotides outside the gene matches: 6. Germline values: CDR1 KGHDR, CDR2 SFDVKD. This CDR3 region has 14 residues. The CDR3, as DNA: TGTGCCACCGGACGGACAGGGGCGACCGGGGAGCTGTTTTTT. This sequence encodes CATGRTGATGELFF.

The chain is built from TRBV11-3 and TRBJ1-2, with D possibly being TRBD1 (6 bases). CDR1 SGHNT and CDR2 YENEEA come from the germline V gene. Trimming took 5 bases from V and 4 from J, leaving 14 bases between them. This CDR3 spans 14 amino acids. This CDR3 reads CASSPRGGAYGYTF. CDR3 coding DNA: TGTGCCAGCAGCCCCCGCGGGGGGGCCTATGGCTACACCTTC.

V gene TRBV5-1 combines with J gene TRBJ2-7, with 8 positions matching TRBD1. This CDR3 has 16 residues. The germline gives CDR1 SGHRS, CDR2 YFSETQ. V gave up 4 bases and J gave up 2 bases; unmatched junction bases: 11. The CDR3 DNA sequence: TGCGCCAGCAGCCCGTGGGGGACAGGCCCTACCTACGAGCAGTACTTC. This translates into CASSPWGTGPTYEQYF.

The chain is built from TRBV25-1 and TRBJ2-2, with D uncertain. Trimming removed 7 bases at V and 0 bases at J, with 6 bases between. Germline V gene sequence: CDR1 MGHDK, CDR2 SYGVNS. This CDR3 is 13 amino acids long. This CDR3 is CASTYTNTGELFF. CDR3 DNA sequence: TGTGCCAGCACATACACGAACACCGGGGAGCTGTTTTTT.

The chain uses TRBV5-1 and TRBJ2-1, with 8 bases that match TRBD1. The CDR3 is 15 residues long. Germline loops: CDR1 SGHRS, CDR2 YFSETQ. V shed 5 bases, J shed 7 bases, and the junction held 11 bases outside the gene matches. CDR3 DNA sequence: TGCGCCAGCAGTCCGAGACAGGGGATGTTGAATGAGCAGTTCTTC. This sequence encodes CASSPRQGMLNEQFF.

The sample holds one count of this clone. This chain joins TRBV30 and TRBJ1-2; no reliable D call. CDR3 length: 17 residues. Germline lookup yields CDR1 GTSNPN and CDR2 SVGIG (reference sequence). V dropped 2 bases and J dropped 4 bases, with 23 bases sitting between them. CDR3 loop: CAWSLKGADSPLYGYTF. In nucleotides, the CDR3 is TGTGCCTGGAGTCTTAAAGGTGCGGATTCACCTCTCTATGGCTACACCTTC.

The chain carries TRBV5-4 and TRBJ2-1, with D tentatively TRBD2 (7 bases). The CDR3 spans 17 residues. Germline V lookup: CDR1 SGHNT, CDR2 YYREEE (reference sequence). The V and J ends lost 2 bases and 7 bases respectively, with 22 bases between them. Here the CDR3 reads CASSFGRGGGFENEQFF. The CDR3 DNA sequence: TGTGCCAGCAGCTTCGGACGAGGGGGGGGATTTGAAAATGAGCAGTTCTTC.

This clone has a single count. The chain couples TRBV7-8 to TRBJ2-7; D is uncertain. Trimming removed 0 bases at V and 6 bases at J, with 15 bases between. Germline values: CDR1 SGHVS, CDR2 FQNEAQ. The CDR3 consists of 15 residues. CDR3: CASSLALSAESEQYF. DNA of the CDR3: TGTGCCAGCAGCTTAGCGCTCTCTGCCGAGAGCGAGCAGTACTTC.